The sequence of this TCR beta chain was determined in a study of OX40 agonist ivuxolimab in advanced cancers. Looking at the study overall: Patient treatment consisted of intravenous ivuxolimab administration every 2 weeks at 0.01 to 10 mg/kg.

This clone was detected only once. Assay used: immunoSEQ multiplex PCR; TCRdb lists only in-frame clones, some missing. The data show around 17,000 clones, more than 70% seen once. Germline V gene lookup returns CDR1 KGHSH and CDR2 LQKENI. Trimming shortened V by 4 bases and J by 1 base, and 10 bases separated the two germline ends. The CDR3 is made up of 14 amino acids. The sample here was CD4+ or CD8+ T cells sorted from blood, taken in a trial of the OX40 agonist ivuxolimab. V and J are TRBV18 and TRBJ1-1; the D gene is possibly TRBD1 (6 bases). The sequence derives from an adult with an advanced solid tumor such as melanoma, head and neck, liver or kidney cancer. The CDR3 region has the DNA TGTGCCAGCTCACTTACAGGGCCGAACACTGAAGCTTTCTTT. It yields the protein CASSLTGPNTEAFF.